This TCR beta chain was sequenced for a study of OX40 agonist ivuxolimab in advanced cancers. Germline V gene sequence: CDR1 MGHDK, CDR2 SYGVNS. The CDR3 loop spans 12 amino acids. The V end was cut by 8 bases, the J end by 6 bases, with 14 bases between. Sequencing used immunoSEQ multiplex PCR; TCRdb keeps in-frame clones, though not all of them. The sample lists about 26,000 clones; about four fifths were seen once. The genes are TRBV25-1 and TRBJ2-7; D may correspond to TRBD1 or TRBD2 (6 bases each). The sequences come from CD4+ or CD8+ T cells sorted from blood, collected in a trial of the OX40 agonist ivuxolimab. The source of this sequence is an adult with an advanced solid tumor such as melanoma, head and neck, liver or kidney cancer. CDR3 sequence reads: CASGPPGAEQYF. CDR3 nucleotides: TGTGCCAGCGGCCCTCCGGGGGCCGAGCAGTACTTC.